The rows below give T cell receptor beta chains drawn from one sample of a study of T-cell memory formation after mild COVID-19. TCRdb redid the calling of the 5' RACE reads with MiXCR, one entry per CDR3 protein. Of some 190,000 distinct CDR3 sequences in the sample, about a sixth were seen once. The material sequenced was PBMCs or a T cell subset sorted from them (not recorded which). The receptors were gathered from an adult woman who had mild COVID-19 (a few samples of this study predate the infection). Cell type and time point are not known. CDR3s include the opening cysteine and the closing phenylalanine or tryptophan. The D gene is left open where the match is weak. A row's size may be missing; if present it is once, few, many or a size class.

V	J	D	size	CDR3	DNA
TRBV5-1	TRBJ1-1	-	-	CASSLAPRTDIEAFF	TGCGCCAGCAGCTTGGCCCCACGGACAGATATTGAAGCTTTCTTT
TRBV5-1	TRBJ2-5	TRBD1	few	CASSLRQGEETQYF	TGCGCCAGCAGCCTAAGACAGGGTGAAGAGACCCAGTACTTC
TRBV10-3	TRBJ1-3	-	-	CAISDSARSSGNTIYF	TGTGCCATCAGTGATAGTGCGAGAAGCTCTGGAAACACCATATATTTT
TRBV19	TRBJ2-7	TRBD2	few	CASSTLAGGSGYEQYF	TGTGCCAGTAGTACGTTAGCGGGAGGTTCGGGGTACGAGCAGTACTTC
TRBV2	TRBJ2-3	TRBD1	many	CASSRDRSTDTQYF	TGTGCCAGCAGTCGGGACAGGAGCACAGATACGCAGTATTTT
TRBV12-3/TRBV12-4	TRBJ1-2	-	-	CASSFRVVPNYGYTF	TGTGCCAGCAGTTTCCGAGTCGTCCCTAACTATGGCTACACCTTC
TRBV4-1	TRBJ2-2	TRBD1	few	CASSLRGTGDTGELFF	TGCGCCAGCAGCCTGAGGGGGACAGGGGACACCGGGGAGCTGTTTTTT
TRBV12-3/TRBV12-4	TRBJ2-7	-	few	CASRRQAYEQYF	TGTGCCAGCAGGAGACAAGCCTACGAGCAGTACTTC
TRBV7-2	TRBJ2-3	-	few	CASSLKTGRTDTQYF	TGTGCCAGCAGCTTAAAGACAGGCCGCACAGATACGCAGTATTTT
TRBV9	TRBJ2-6	-	-	CASSFSSGANVLTF	TGTGCCAGCAGTTTTAGCTCTGGGGCCAACGTCCTGACTTTC
TRBV7-9	TRBJ2-7	TRBD1	few	CASSDWTGNFYEQYF	TGTGCCAGCAGCGACTGGACAGGGAACTTCTACGAGCAGTACTTC
TRBV5-1	TRBJ1-1	-	-	CASSRGDMNTEAFF	TGCGCCAGCAGTCGGGGAGACATGAACACTGAAGCTTTCTTT
TRBV3-1	TRBJ2-1	TRBD2	few	CASSQVTMGLVHPSSYNEQFF	TGTGCCAGCAGCCAAGTTACAATGGGACTAGTGCACCCAAGCTCCTACAATGAGCAGTTCTTC
TRBV7-3	TRBJ2-7	TRBD2	-	CASSSQGGSLGEQYF	TGTGCCAGCAGCTCCCAGGGCGGGAGTCTTGGCGAGCAGTACTTC
TRBV7-2	TRBJ2-5	TRBD2	-	CASSPSGRGETQYF	TGTGCCAGCAGCCCTAGCGGGAGAGGGGAGACCCAGTACTTC
TRBV9	TRBJ1-1	-	once	CASSVERNTEAFF	TGTGCCAGCAGCGTAGAAAGGAACACTGAAGCTTTCTTT
TRBV5-1	TRBJ1-6	TRBD1	few	CASSLDYGTAQTPLHF	TGCGCCAGCAGCTTGGATTATGGGACAGCACAAACACCCCTCCACTTT
TRBV12-3/TRBV12-4	TRBJ1-2	-	-	CASTPRTGINYGYTF	TGTGCCAGCACCCCTCGTACAGGGATCAACTATGGCTACACCTTC
TRBV25-1	TRBJ1-4	-	few	CASSEQEFNEKLFF	TGTGCCAGCAGTGAACAGGAATTTAATGAAAAACTGTTTTTT
TRBV6-7	TRBJ2-1	-	-	CAFIELQFF	TGTGCCTTTATCGAACTGCAGTTCTTC
TRBV19	TRBJ1-2	TRBD1	-	CASSRAPGTGPSANYGYTF	TGTGCCAGTAGTAGGGCCCCCGGGACAGGACCAAGCGCTAACTATGGCTACACCTTC
TRBV10-3	TRBJ1-1	-	few	CAISVSTGGTEAFF	TGTGCCATCAGTGTTTCAACAGGAGGCACTGAAGCTTTCTTT
TRBV7-3	TRBJ2-3	-	-	CASSLGTGTDTQYF	TGTGCCAGCAGTCTCGGGACGGGCACAGATACGCAGTATTTT